Reported below is one T cell receptor beta chain. This sample was taken from a study of blood T cell repertoires in COVID-19. The CDR3 extends over 11 amino acids. The ends were cut back, 7 bases at V and 7 bases at J, with 11 bases in the middle. Looked up from germline, CDR1 is SNHLY and CDR2 is FYNNEI. Clones were read by immunoSEQ multiplex PCR, and TCRdb kept only the in-frame ones, dropping some. The table includes 250,000 to 300,000 clones, about 88% detected once. The chain joins TRBV2 to TRBJ2-7; D unresolved. The source material was peripheral blood. This clonotype originated in a woman aged 40 to 50 who had recovered from COVID-19. The chain's CDR3 is CASTSSQEQYF. For the CDR3, the DNA is TGTGCCAGCACATCTTCGCAGGAGCAGTACTTC.